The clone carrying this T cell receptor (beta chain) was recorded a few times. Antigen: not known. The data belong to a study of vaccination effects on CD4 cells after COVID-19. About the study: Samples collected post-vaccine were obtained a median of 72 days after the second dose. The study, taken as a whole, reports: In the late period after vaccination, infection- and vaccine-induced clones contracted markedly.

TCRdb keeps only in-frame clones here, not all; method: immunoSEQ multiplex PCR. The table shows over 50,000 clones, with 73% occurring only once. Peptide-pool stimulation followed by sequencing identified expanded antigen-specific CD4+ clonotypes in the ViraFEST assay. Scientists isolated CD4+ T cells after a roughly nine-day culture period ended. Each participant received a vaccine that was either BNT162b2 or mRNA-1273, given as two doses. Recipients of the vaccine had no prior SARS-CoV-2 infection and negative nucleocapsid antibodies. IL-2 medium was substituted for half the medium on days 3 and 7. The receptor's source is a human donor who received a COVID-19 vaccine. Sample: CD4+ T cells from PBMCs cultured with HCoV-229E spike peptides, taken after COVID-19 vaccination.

CDR3 nucleotides: TGTGCCAGCAGTGATGACCTTAACACCGGGGAGCTGTTTTTT. It codes for CASSDDLNTGELFF. The chain links TRBV2 to TRBJ2-2; no clear D. There are 14 residues in the CDR3. Trimming took 3 bases from V and 2 from J, leaving 7 bases between them. Germline V CDR1 and CDR2: SNHLY, FYNNEI.